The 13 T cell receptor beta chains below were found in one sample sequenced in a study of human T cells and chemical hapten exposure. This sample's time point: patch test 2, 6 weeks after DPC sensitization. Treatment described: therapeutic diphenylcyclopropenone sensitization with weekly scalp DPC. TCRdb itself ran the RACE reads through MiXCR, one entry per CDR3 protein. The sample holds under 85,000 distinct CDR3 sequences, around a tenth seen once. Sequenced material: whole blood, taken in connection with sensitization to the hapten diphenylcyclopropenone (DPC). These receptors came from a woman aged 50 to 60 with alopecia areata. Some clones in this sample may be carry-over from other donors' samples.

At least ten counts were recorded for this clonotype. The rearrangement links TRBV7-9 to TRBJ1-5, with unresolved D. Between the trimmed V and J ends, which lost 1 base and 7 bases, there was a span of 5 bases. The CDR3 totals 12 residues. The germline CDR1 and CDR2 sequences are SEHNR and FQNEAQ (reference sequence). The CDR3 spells CASSLDGQPQHF. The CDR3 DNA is TGTGCCAGCAGCTTAGACGGGCAGCCCCAGCATTTT.

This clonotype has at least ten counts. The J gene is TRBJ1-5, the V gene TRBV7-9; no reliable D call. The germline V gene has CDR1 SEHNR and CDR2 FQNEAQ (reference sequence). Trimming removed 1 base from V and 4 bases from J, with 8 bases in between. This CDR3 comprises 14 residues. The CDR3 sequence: CASSLGGGNQPQHF. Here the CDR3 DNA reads TGTGCCAGCAGCTTAGGGGGAGGGAATCAGCCCCAGCATTTT. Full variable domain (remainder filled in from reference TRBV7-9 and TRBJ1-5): DTGVSQNPRHKITKRGQNVTFRCDPISEHNRLYWYRQTLGQGPEFLTYFQNEAQLEKSRLLSDRFSAERPKGSFSTLEIQRTEQGDSAMYLCASSLGGGNQPQHFGDGTRLSIL.

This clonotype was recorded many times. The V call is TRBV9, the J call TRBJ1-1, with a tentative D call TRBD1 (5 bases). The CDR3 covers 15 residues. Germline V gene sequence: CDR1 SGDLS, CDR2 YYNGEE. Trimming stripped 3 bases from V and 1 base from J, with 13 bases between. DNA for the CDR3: TGTGCCAGCAGCGGAGAGGGTGGGGCGAACACTGAAGCTTTCTTT. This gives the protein CASSGEGGANTEAFF.

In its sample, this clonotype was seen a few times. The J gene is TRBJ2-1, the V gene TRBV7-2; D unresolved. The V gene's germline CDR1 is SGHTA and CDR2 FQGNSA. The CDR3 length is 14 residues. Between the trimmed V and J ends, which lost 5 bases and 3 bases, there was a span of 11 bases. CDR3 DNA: TGTGCCAGCAGCCGCCCAGTAGGCTACAATGAGCAGTTCTTC. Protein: CASSRPVGYNEQFF.

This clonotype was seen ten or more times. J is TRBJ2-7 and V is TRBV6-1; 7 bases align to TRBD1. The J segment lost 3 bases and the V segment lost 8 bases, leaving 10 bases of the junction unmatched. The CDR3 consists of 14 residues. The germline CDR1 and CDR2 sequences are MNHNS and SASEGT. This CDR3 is CASRRDSSFYEQYF. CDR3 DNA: TGTGCCAGCCGACGGGACAGTTCTTTCTACGAGCAGTACTTC.

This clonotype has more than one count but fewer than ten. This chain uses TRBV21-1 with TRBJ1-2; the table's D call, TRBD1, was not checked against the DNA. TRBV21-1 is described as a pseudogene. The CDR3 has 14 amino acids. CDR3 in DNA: TGTGCCAGCAGCATATCCACAGGGGTGAATGGCTACACCTTC. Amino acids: CASSISTGVNGYTF.

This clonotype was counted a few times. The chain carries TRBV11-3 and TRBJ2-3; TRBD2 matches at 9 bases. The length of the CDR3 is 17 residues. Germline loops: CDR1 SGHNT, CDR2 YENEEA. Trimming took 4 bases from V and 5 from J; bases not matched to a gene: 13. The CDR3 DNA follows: TGTGCCAGCAGCTCTTCTAGCGGGATCTCCCACATAGATACGCAGTATTTT. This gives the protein CASSSSSGISHIDTQYF.

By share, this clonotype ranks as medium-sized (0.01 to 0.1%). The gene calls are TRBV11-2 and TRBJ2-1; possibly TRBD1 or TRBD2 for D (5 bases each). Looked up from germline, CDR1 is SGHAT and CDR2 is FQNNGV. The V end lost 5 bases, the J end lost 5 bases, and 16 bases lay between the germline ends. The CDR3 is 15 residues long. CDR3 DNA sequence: TGTGCCAGCAGCGTCGGGGCGCTCACACACAATGAGCAGTTCTTC. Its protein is CASSVGALTHNEQFF.

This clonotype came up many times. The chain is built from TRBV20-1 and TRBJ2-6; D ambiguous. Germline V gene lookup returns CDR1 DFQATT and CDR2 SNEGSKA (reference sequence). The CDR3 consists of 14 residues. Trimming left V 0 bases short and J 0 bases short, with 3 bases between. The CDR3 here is CSAREFSGANVLTF. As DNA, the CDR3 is TGCAGTGCTAGAGAGTTCTCTGGGGCCAACGTCCTGACTTTC.

CDR3 in amino acids: CASSESLAGSTDTQYF. As DNA, the CDR3 is TGCGCCAGCAGTGAGTCGTTAGCGGGGTCCACAGATACGCAGTATTTT. The V call is TRBV10-2, the J call TRBJ2-3; TRBD2 matches at 8 bases. CDR3 length: 16 residues. Germline lookup yields CDR1 WSHSY and CDR2 SAAADI. The V and J ends lost 0 bases and 2 bases, in that order; junction bases with no gene match: 4.

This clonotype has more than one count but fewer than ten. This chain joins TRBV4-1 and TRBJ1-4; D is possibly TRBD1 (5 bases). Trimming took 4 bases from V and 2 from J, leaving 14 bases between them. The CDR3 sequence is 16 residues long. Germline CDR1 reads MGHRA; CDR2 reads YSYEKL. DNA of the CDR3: TGCGCCAGCAGCCCCAAATCTCAGGGTACTAATGAAAAACTGTTTTTT. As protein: CASSPKSQGTNEKLFF.

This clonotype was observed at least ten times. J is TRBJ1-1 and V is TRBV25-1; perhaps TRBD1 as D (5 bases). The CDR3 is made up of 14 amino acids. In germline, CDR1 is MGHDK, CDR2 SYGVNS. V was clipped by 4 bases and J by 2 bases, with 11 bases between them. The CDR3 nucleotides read TGTGCCAGCAGTGGGGGACTTCGCAACACTGAAGCTTTCTTT. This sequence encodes CASSGGLRNTEAFF.

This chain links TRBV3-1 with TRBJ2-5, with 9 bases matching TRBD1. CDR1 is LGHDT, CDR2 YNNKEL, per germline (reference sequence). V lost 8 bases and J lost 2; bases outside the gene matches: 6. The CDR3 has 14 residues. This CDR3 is CASSPGQGQETQYF. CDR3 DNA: TGTGCCAGCTCTCCGGGACAGGGACAAGAGACCCAGTACTTC.